Described below is a single T cell receptor beta chain sequence and its context. This specimen belongs to a study of blood T cell repertoires in COVID-19. Across the study: Whether acute or convalescent, the COVID-19 samples came from the United States, Italy and Spain. T cells, B-cell-depleted T cells, or PBMCs supplied cDNA or gDNA.

Source study methods: Amplified reference gene primers provided the basis for estimating nucleated cell counts. The method was immunoSEQ multiplex PCR; TCRdb's version includes in-frame clones alone and lacks a portion of them. That table gives V, J and clone size, and the DNA gave D and trimming. In the table there are approximately 150,000 clones, roughly 84% of which are singletons. Recovery among Cohort 3 donors was established by two negative PCRs, clearance, or symptom resolution. The CDR3 runs to 16 residues. Germline V gene data show CDR1 as SEHNR and CDR2 as FQNEAQ (reference sequence). V lost 8 bases and J lost 3; bases outside the gene matches: 9.

The specimen was PBMCs or T cells enriched from blood (not recorded which). The chain carries TRBV7-9 and TRBJ2-1, with 11 bases that match TRBD2. This receptor was identified in a woman in her forties or fifties who had recovered from COVID-19. The CDR3: CASWDSGGAHYNEQFF. The CDR3 DNA follows: TGTGCCAGCTGGGATAGCGGGGGGGCCCACTACAATGAGCAGTTCTTC.